The clone carrying this T cell receptor (beta chain) has just a few counts. Its antigen is not identified. A second 7 to 11 cycle PCR used barcoded and J-beta primers. TCRdb passed the 5' RACE reads through MiXCR, listing each CDR3 protein once. The repertoire holds 600,000 to 800,000 distinct CDR3 sequences, with approximately 52% as singletons. This sample was taken from a study of blood T cells in healthy people across ages. General observations from the study: Age advanced and TCR beta diversity per million T cells fell, roughly linearly.

The trim removed 5 bases at V and 7 bases at J, leaving 7 bases unmatched. CDR1 is SGHTA and CDR2 is FQGTGA in the germline V gene. CDR3 size: 13 residues. The TCR was taken from a woman older than 75 in good health. Sample: blood. This chain connects TRBV7-3 to TRBJ2-7; 8 nucleotides match TRBD2. For the CDR3, the DNA is TGTGCCAGCAGCACCACGGGGGGGGGTGAGCAGTACTTC. Protein sequence: CASSTTGGGEQYF.